The present TCR beta chain was sequenced within a study of blood T cell repertoires in COVID-19. Across the whole study: Donors in the United States, Italy and Spain gave samples during acute or convalescent COVID-19.

Original data processing: Estimation of nucleated cell counts relied on the amplification of reference gene primers. TCRdb's copy holds only in-frame clones and misses some; the assay was immunoSEQ multiplex PCR. That table is the source of V, J and clone size, and D and trimming were worked out from the DNA. The data contain 100,000 to 150,000 clones, over 60% of them singletons. A single count supports this clone. Germline V gene data show CDR1 as MNHEY and CDR2 as SVGEGT. Trimming took 6 bases from V and 10 from J, leaving 15 bases between them. CDR3 length equals 12 residues. Sequenced input: peripheral blood. The receptor was isolated from a woman between 65 and 79 years old with acute or convalescent COVID-19. The chain couples TRBV6-2 or TRBV6-3 to TRBJ1-1; the D gene is possibly TRBD1 (6 bases). In DNA form, the CDR3 reads TGTGCCAGCAGCAGACAGGAGCCCAGAGCTTTCTTT. Its translation is CASSRQEPRAFF.